Below, 8 T cell receptor beta chains from the same sample are listed, as sequenced in a study of T cell responses to AZD1222 COVID-19 vaccine. TCRdb keeps only in-frame clones here, not all; method: immunoSEQ multiplex PCR. The sample has 95,000 to 110,000 clones; nearly 95% are singletons. Sequencing used peripheral blood, obtained on day 0 of AZD1222 vaccination. These receptors all stem from an adult in good health.

The CDR3 region is CASSFQPRQGRATDTQYF. For the CDR3, the DNA is TGCGCCAGCAGCTTCCAACCACGCCAAGGCAGGGCGACAGATACGCAGTATTTT. The V call is TRBV5-1, the J call TRBJ2-3; D is perhaps TRBD1 (5 bases). CDR3 length: 18 amino acids. CDR1 and CDR2 (germline): SGHRS, YFSETQ. The V gene lost 2 bases and the J gene lost 3 bases, with 22 bases spanning the gap.

The genes are TRBV4-1 and TRBJ1-1; tentative D call: TRBD1 (5 bases). This CDR3 has 14 residues. Deletions cut 1 base from V and 3 bases from J, with 9 bases between. Per the germline V gene, CDR1 is MGHRA and CDR2 is YSYEKL. CDR3 amino acids: CASSQVGRDTEAFF. CDR3 nucleotides: TGCGCCAGCAGCCAAGTAGGCAGGGACACTGAAGCTTTCTTT.

The chain recombines TRBV19 with TRBJ2-3; D not resolved. CDR3 length: 11 residues. Germline loops: CDR1 LNHDA, CDR2 SQIVND (reference sequence). The V end was cut by 6 bases, the J end by 2 bases, with 3 bases between. The CDR3 coding sequence is TGTGCCAGTAGATTCACAGATACGCAGTATTTT. Amino acids: CASRFTDTQYF. Full variable domain (missing parts from reference TRBV19 and TRBJ2-3): DGGITQSPKYLFRKEGQNVTLSCEQNLNHDAMYWYRQDPGQGLRLIYYSQIVNDFQKGDIAEGYSVSREKKESFPLTVTSAQKNPTAFYLCASRFTDTQYFGPGTRLTVL.

The rearrangement joins TRBV7-9 to TRBJ2-5, with D uncertain. The CDR3 spans 14 residues. V lost 1 base, J lost 1 base, and 7 bases lay in between. The V gene's germline CDR1 is SEHNR and CDR2 FQNEAQ (reference sequence). In DNA form, the CDR3 reads TGTGCCAGCAGCTTAGACGGGTCCCAAGAGACCCAGTACTTC. Residues: CASSLDGSQETQYF. The complete variable domain, with remaining parts taken from reference TRBV7-9 and TRBJ2-5, reads DTGVSQNPRHKITKRGQNVTFRCDPISEHNRLYWYRQTLGQGPEFLTYFQNEAQLEKSRLLSDRFSAERPKGSFSTLEIQRTEQGDSAMYLCASSLDGSQETQYFGPGTRLLVL.

This sequence joins TRBV7-9 and TRBJ2-3; 12 positions match TRBD2. The CDR3 is 16 residues long. Germline CDR1 and CDR2: SEHNR and FQNEAQ (reference sequence). The V segment lost 6 bases and the J segment 3 bases; nucleotides outside the gene matches: 7. The CDR3 is CASRRIGLAGTDTQYF. In DNA form, the CDR3 reads TGTGCCAGCAGACGAATCGGACTAGCGGGAACAGATACGCAGTATTTT. The entire variable domain, with the rest obtained from reference TRBV7-9 and TRBJ2-3, is as follows: DTGVSQNPRHKITKRGQNVTFRCDPISEHNRLYWYRQTLGQGPEFLTYFQNEAQLEKSRLLSDRFSAERPKGSFSTLEIQRTEQGDSAMYLCASRRIGLAGTDTQYFGPGTRLTVL.

V usage is TRBV21-1 and J usage is TRBJ1-3. TRBV21-1 corresponds to a pseudogene. This CDR3 is built from 13 residues. The CDR3 bases are TGTGCCAGCACCCCAAGCGAGGGAAACACCATATATTTT. It yields the protein CASTPSEGNTIYF.

The chain couples TRBV21-1 to TRBJ1-5; the tabulated D call, TRBD1, remains unverified against the DNA. TRBV21-1 has pseudogene status. The CDR3 is 16 residues long. The DNA of the CDR3 is TGTGCCAGCAGCCTTAGGGAGACAGGGATGGGTCAGCCCCAGCATTTT. It specifies CASSLRETGMGQPQHF.

This chain uses TRBV7-2 with TRBJ1-5; D possibly corresponds to TRBD1 (5 bases). Trimming left V 3 bases short and J 0 bases short, with 9 bases between. Per germline, CDR1 SGHTA and CDR2 FQGNSA. The CDR3 runs 15 residues. As DNA, the CDR3 is TGTGCCAGCAGCTTGACAGCATATAGCAATCAGCCCCAGCATTTT. Protein sequence: CASSLTAYSNQPQHF.